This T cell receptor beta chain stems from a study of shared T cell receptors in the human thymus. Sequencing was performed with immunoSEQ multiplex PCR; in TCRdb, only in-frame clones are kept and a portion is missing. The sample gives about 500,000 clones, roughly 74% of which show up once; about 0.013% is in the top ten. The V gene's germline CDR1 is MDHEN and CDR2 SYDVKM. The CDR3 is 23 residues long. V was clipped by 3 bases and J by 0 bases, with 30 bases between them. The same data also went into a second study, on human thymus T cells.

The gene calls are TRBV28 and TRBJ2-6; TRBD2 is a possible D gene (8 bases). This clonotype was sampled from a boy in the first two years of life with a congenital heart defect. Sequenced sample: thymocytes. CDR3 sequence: CASSLYRGTPGTSGHSGANVLTF. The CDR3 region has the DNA TGTGCCAGCAGTTTGTACAGGGGAACACCAGGAACTAGCGGACACTCTGGGGCCAACGTCCTGACTTTC.